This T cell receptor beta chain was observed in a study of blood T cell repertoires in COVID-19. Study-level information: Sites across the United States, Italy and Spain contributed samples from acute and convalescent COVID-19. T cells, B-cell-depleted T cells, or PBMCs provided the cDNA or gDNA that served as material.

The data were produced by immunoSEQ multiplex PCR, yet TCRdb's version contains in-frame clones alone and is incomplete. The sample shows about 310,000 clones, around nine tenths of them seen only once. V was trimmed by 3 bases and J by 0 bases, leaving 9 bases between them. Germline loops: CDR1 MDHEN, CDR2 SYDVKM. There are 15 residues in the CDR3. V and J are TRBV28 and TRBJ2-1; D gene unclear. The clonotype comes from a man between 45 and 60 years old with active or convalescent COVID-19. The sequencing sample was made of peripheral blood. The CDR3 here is CASSLTLASYNEQFF. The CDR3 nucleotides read TGTGCCAGCAGTTTGACTCTTGCCTCCTACAATGAGCAGTTCTTC.